This TCR beta chain was captured in a study of blood T cells in healthy people across ages. Study results and caveats: Diversity of TCR beta correlated strongly with naive T cell percentage.

It was with a sample-barcoded 5' primer and a J-beta primer mix that a second PCR of roughly 7 to 12 cycles was run. TCRdb reprocessed the 5' RACE reads via MiXCR and lists one record per CDR3 protein. The data show hundreds of thousands of distinct CDR3 sequences, 52% seen once. V dropped 5 bases and J dropped 2 bases, with 12 bases sitting between them. This CDR3 comprises 14 residues. This clonotype was seen at least ten times. The antigen is unknown. The chain is built from TRBV12-3 or TRBV12-4 and TRBJ1-2, with a possible D match to TRBD1 (6 bases). Material: blood. The clonotype comes from a woman aged 80 or over in good health. The DNA of the CDR3 is TGTGCCAGCAGTCAACAGGGTACGAACTATGGCTACACCTTC. The encoded protein is CASSQQGTNYGYTF.